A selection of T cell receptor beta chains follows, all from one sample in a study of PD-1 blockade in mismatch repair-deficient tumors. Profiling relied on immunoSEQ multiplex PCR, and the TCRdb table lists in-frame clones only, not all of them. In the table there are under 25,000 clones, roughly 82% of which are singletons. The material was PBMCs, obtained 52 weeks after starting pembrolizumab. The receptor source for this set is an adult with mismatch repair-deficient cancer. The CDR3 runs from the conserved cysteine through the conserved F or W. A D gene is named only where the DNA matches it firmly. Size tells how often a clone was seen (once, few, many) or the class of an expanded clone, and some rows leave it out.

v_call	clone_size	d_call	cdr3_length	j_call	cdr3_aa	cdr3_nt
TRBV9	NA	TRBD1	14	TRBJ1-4	CASSDRASNEKLFF	TGTGCCAGTTCAGACAGGGCCTCTAATGAAAAACTGTTTTTT
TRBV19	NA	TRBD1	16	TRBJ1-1	CASSPGQGSVNTEAFF	TGTGCCAGTAGCCCGGGACAGGGGTCCGTGAACACTGAAGCTTTCTTT
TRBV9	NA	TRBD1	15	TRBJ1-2	CASSASGGGNYGYTF	TGTGCCAGCAGCGCCTCAGGGGGCGGGAACTATGGCTACACCTTC
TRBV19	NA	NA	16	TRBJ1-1	CASSIMGRATTTEAFF	TGTGCCAGTAGTATCATGGGGAGAGCGACGACCACTGAAGCTTTCTTT
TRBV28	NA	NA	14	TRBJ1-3	CASRQAHSGNTIYF	TGTGCCAGCAGACAGGCCCACTCTGGAAACACCATATATTTT
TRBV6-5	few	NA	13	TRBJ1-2	CASSPHRVDGYTF	TGTGCCAGCAGTCCTCACAGGGTCGATGGCTACACCTTC
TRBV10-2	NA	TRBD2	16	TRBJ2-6	CASSEGGVSGANVLTF	TGCGCCAGCAGTGAGGGGGGGGTCTCTGGGGCCAACGTCCTGACTTTC
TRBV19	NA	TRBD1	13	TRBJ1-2	CADRRQGAGGYTF	TGTGCCGACAGGAGACAGGGTGCGGGTGGCTACACCTTC
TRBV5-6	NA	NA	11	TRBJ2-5	CASSSGQTKYF	TGTGCCAGCAGCTCTGGACAGACAAAATACTTC
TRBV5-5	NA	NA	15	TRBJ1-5	CASSLERQAGQPQHF	TGTGCCAGCAGCTTGGAACGACAGGCAGGCCAGCCCCAGCATTTT
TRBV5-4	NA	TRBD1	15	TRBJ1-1	CASSLLGQGNTEAFF	TGTGCCAGCAGCCTATTGGGACAGGGGAACACTGAAGCTTTCTTT
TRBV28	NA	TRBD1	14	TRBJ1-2	CASSSPGQGYGYTF	TGTGCCAGCAGTTCACCGGGACAGGGCTATGGCTACACCTTC
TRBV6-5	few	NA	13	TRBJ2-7	CASSGIVGYEQYF	TGTGCCAGCAGCGGGATCGTAGGTTACGAGCAGTACTTC
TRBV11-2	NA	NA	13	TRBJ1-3	CASGANSGNTIYF	TGTGCCAGCGGGGCGAACTCTGGAAACACCATATATTTT
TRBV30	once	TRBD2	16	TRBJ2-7	CAWSPLGTSVTYEQYF	TGTGCCTGGAGTCCCCTTGGGACTAGCGTTACCTACGAGCAGTACTTC
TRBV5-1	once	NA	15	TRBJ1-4	CASSPGLIGGEKLFF	TGCGCCAGCAGCCCCGGATTAATCGGGGGGGAAAAACTGTTTTTT
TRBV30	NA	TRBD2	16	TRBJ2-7	CAWSTGTSGRYYEQYF	TGTGCCTGGAGTACCGGGACTAGCGGGAGATACTACGAGCAGTACTTC
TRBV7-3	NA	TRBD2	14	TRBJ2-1	CASSSRTSSHEQFF	TGTGCCAGCAGCTCCAGGACTAGCTCCCATGAGCAGTTCTTC
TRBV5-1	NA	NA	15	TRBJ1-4	CASSTAGVTNEKLFF	TGCGCCAGCAGCACCGCAGGGGTAACTAATGAAAAACTGTTTTTT
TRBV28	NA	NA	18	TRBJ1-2	CASSFGRGGGEKVYGYTF	TGTGCCAGCAGTTTCGGTCGTGGCGGGGGGGAGAAGGTCTATGGCTACACCTTC
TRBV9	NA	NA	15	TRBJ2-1	CASSVDGHPYNEQFF	TGTGCCAGCAGCGTAGATGGACACCCATACAATGAGCAGTTCTTC
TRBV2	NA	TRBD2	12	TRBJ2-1	CASQGLANEQFF	TGTGCCAGCCAGGGACTAGCAAATGAGCAGTTCTTC
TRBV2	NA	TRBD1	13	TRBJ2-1	CARGTGGGDEQFF	TGTGCCAGGGGGACAGGGGGTGGGGATGAGCAGTTCTTC
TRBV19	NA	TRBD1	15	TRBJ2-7	CASSKGGQISYEQYF	TGTGCCAGTAGTAAAGGGGGACAGATCTCCTACGAGCAGTACTTC
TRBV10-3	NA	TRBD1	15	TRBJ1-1	CAISVWTGGGTEAFF	TGTGCCATCAGCGTCTGGACAGGGGGAGGAACTGAAGCTTTCTTT
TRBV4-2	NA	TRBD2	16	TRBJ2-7	CASSQVLASGEVEQYF	TGTGCCAGCAGCCAAGTCTTAGCTAGCGGGGAAGTAGAGCAGTACTTC
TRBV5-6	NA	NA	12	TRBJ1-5	CASSFRVQPQHF	TGTGCCAGCAGCTTTCGGGTTCAGCCCCAGCATTTT
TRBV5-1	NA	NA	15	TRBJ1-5	CASSPRTGPNQPQHF	TGCGCCAGCAGCCCCCGAACAGGGCCTAATCAGCCCCAGCATTTT
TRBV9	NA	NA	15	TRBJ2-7	CASSVNSGPGVEQYF	TGTGCCAGCAGCGTTAACTCGGGACCAGGGGTCGAGCAGTACTTC
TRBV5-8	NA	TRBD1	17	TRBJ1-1	CASSLALGTGVNTEAFF	TGTGCCAGCAGCTTGGCGTTAGGGACAGGGGTAAACACTGAAGCTTTCTTT
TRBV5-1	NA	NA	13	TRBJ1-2	CASSPSPGYGYTF	TGCGCCAGCAGCCCGTCGCCAGGGTATGGCTACACCTTC
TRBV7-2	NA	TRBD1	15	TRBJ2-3	CASSFGGQGSDTQYF	TGTGCCAGCAGCTTTGGGGGACAGGGGTCAGATACGCAGTATTTT
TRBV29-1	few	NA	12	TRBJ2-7	CSVELGGYEQYF	TGCAGCGTTGAGCTGGGGGGCTACGAGCAGTACTTC
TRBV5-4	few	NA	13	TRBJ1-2	CASSLGSNYGYTF	TGTGCCAGCAGCTTGGGCAGTAACTATGGCTACACCTTC
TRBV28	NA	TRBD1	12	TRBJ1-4	CASSTGGEKLFF	TGTGCCAGCAGCACAGGGGGGGAAAAACTGTTTTTT